These 5 T cell receptor beta chains share one sample of origin, sequenced in a study of blood T cell repertoires in COVID-19. Sequencing was performed with immunoSEQ multiplex PCR; in TCRdb, only in-frame clones are kept and a portion is missing. The sample carries about 290,000 clones, 80% to 90% recorded once. The sample consisted of peripheral blood. The receptors come from a middle-aged man with acute or convalescent COVID-19.

This chain connects TRBV11-2 to TRBJ1-1; the match to TRBD1 covers 8 bases. The CDR3 contains 13 residues. CDR1 and CDR2 from the germline V gene are SGHAT and FQNNGV. The J segment lost 8 bases and the V segment lost 5 bases, leaving 7 bases of the junction unmatched. In DNA, the CDR3 is TGTGCCAGCAGCCGAGACAGGGGTAGAGAAGCTTTCTTT. Its translation: CASSRDRGREAFF.

The V call is TRBV7-2, the J call TRBJ2-3; the match to TRBD2 covers 15 bases. The germline V gene encodes CDR1 SGHTA and CDR2 FQGNSA. V dropped 1 base and J dropped 9; count of bases not matched to a gene: 2. The CDR3 consists of 15 residues. CDR3 nucleotide sequence: TGTGCCAGCAGCTTAGTGGGGACTAGCGGGGGGACGCAGTATTTT. Amino acids: CASSLVGTSGGTQYF.

J is TRBJ2-3 and V is TRBV7-9; 8 nucleotides line up with TRBD2. CDR1 SEHNR and CDR2 FQNEAQ come from the germline V gene (reference sequence). This CDR3 has 15 amino acids. V shed 3 bases and J 0 bases; nucleotides not matched to a gene: 2. For the CDR3, the DNA is TGTGCCAGCAGCTTTTCGGGGGGGAGCACAGATACGCAGTATTTT. Translating gives CASSFSGGSTDTQYF. Based on the CDR3 plus reference TRBV7-9 and TRBJ2-3, the full variable domain is DTGVSQNPRHKITKRGQNVTFRCDPISEHNRLYWYRQTLGQGPEFLTYFQNEAQLEKSRLLSDRFSAERPKGSFSTLEIQRTEQGDSAMYLCASSFSGGSTDTQYFGPGTRLTVL.

In this sample, this clone turned up a few times. The chain employs TRBV7-8 and TRBJ1-3, with a possible D match to TRBD1 (5 bases). V was shortened by 8 bases and J by 2 bases, with 7 bases between the two germline ends. CDR3 length: 12 amino acids. CDR1 and CDR2 from the germline V gene are SGHVS and FQNEAQ. This CDR3 is CASRGAGNTIYF. CDR3 DNA: TGTGCCAGCCGGGGGGCTGGAAACACCATATATTTT.

This sequence joins TRBV4-1 and TRBJ2-1, with 7 bases matching TRBD1. V was pared by 4 bases and J by 5 bases, with 8 bases of the junction left unmatched. Germline CDR1 is MGHRA and CDR2 is YSYEKL. The CDR3 extends over 15 amino acids. The CDR3 DNA sequence: TGCGCCAGCAGCCCCTCGGGACAGCAAGACAATGAGCAGTTCTTC. As protein: CASSPSGQQDNEQFF.